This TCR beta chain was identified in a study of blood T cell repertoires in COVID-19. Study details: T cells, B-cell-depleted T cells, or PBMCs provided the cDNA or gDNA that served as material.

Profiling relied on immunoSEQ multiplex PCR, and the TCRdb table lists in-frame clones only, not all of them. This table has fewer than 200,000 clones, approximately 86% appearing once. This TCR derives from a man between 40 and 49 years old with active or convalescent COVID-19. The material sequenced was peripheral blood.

The CDR3 here is CASSVSALAGGPTDTQYF. In DNA form, the CDR3 reads TGTGCCAGCAGCGTCTCGGCATTAGCGGGGGGGCCTACAGATACGCAGTATTTT. This chain links TRBV9 with TRBJ2-3; 11 bases fit TRBD2. The ends lost 2 bases at V and 3 bases at J; junction bases unmatched: 11. Germline V CDR1 and CDR2: SGDLS, YYNGEE. This CDR3 has 18 residues. The whole variable domain, remainder taken from reference TRBV9 and TRBJ2-3, is DSGVTQTPKHLITATGQRVTLRCSPRSGDLSVYWYQQSLDQGLQFLIQYYNGEERAKGNILERFSAQQFPDLHSELNLSSLELGDSALYFCASSVSALAGGPTDTQYFGPGTRLTVL.